The present T cell receptor beta chain was sequenced within a study of CD8 T cells in ankylosing spondylitis. This clonotype was picked up a small number of times. Its antigen is currently unknown. General study results and limits: Among TCR beta sequences, a motif of eight highly homologous variants appeared characteristic of ankylosing spondylitis blood. Reportedly, matched ankylosing spondylitis synovial fluid was significantly enriched for disease-linked clones.

Researchers built TCR beta libraries using quantitative 5'-RACE with molecular barcodes. TCRdb used MiXCR to reprocess the 5' RACE reads, holding one entry per CDR3 protein. Here the sample spans approximately 260,000 distinct CDR3 sequences, 15% to 20% being singletons. V lost 4 bases to trimming and J lost 2 bases, with 12 bases between them. The CDR3 runs 13 residues. Germline V CDR1 and CDR2: DFQATT, SNEGSKA (reference sequence). Sequenced input: blood, either unsorted or a sorted T cell fraction (not recorded which). The receptor comes from a male donor with ankylosing spondylitis or in good health (not recorded which). The rearrangement uses TRBV20-1 and TRBJ2-7; D unresolved. Written as DNA, the CDR3 is TGCAGTGCTACCAGTGGGCCTCCCTACGAGCAGTACTTC. Its protein product is CSATSGPPYEQYF.